This T cell receptor (beta chain) was captured in a study of blood T cell repertoires in COVID-19. The protocol was immunoSEQ multiplex PCR, while the TCRdb copy is restricted to in-frame clones and leaves out a portion. The sample lists about 230,000 clones, 84% occurring once. The CDR3 runs to 18 residues. Trimming cost V 1 base and J 3 bases; bases outside gene matches: 4. Germline CDR1 SGHTA, CDR2 FQGNSA. This clone was seen at least ten times. The sequence was collected from a man between 35 and 55 years old who had recovered from COVID-19. Sequenced input: peripheral blood. The gene calls are TRBV7-2 and TRBJ2-1; 15 nucleotides agree with TRBD2. The CDR3 sequence: CASSLEGTSGRFYNEQFF. The CDR3 bases are TGTGCCAGCAGCTTAGAGGGGACTAGCGGGAGGTTCTACAATGAGCAGTTCTTC.